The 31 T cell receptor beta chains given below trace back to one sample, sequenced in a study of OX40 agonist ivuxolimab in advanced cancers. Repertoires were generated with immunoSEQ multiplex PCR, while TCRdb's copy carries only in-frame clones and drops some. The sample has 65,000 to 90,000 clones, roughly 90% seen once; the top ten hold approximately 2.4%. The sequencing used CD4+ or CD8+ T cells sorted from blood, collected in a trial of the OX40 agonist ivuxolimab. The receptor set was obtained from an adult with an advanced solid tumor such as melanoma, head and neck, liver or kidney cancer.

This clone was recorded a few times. This CDR3 reads CASSPMPGAGEKLFF. The CDR3 DNA follows: TGTGCCAGCAGCCCCATGCCAGGGGCTGGGGAAAAACTGTTTTTT. The chain is built from TRBV25-1 and TRBJ1-4, with D perhaps TRBD1 (6 bases). From germline, CDR1 is MGHDK and CDR2 SYGVNS. V lost 6 bases to trimming and J lost 8 bases, with 19 bases between them. The CDR3 length is 15 residues.

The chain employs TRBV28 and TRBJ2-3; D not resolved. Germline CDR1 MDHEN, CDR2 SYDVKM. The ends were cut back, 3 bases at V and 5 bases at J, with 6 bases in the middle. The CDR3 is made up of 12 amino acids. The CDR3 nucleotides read TGTGCCAGCAGTTTCTCACGAGATACGCAGTATTTT. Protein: CASSFSRDTQYF. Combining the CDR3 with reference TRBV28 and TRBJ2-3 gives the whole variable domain DVKVTQSSRYLVKRTGEKVFLECVQDMDHENMFWYRQDPGLGLRLIYFSYDVKMKEKGDIPEGYSVSREKKERFSLILESASTNQTSMYLCASSFSRDTQYFGPGTRLTVL.

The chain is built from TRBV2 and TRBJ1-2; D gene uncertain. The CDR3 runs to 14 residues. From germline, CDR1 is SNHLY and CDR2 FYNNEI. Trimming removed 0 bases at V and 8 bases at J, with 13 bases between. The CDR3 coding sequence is TGTGCCAGCAGTGAAGCGGCCGGGGTCGGGGGCTACACCTTC. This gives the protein CASSEAAGVGGYTF.

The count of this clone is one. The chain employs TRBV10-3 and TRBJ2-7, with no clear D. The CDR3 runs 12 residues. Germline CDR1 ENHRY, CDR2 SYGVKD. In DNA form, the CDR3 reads TGTGCACCTTTAGGCACCACCTACGAGCAGTACTTC. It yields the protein CAPLGTTYEQYF.

Written as DNA, the CDR3 is TGTGCCAGCAGCTTTCTCGGGGACCAAAATCAGCCCCAGCATTTT. Amino acid sequence: CASSFLGDQNQPQHF. The genes are TRBV7-2 and TRBJ1-5, with D possibly TRBD1 on 5 matching bases. CDR3 size: 15 residues. Trimming shortened V by 3 bases and J by 4 bases, and 13 bases separated the two germline ends. CDR1 is SGHTA, CDR2 FQGNSA, per germline.

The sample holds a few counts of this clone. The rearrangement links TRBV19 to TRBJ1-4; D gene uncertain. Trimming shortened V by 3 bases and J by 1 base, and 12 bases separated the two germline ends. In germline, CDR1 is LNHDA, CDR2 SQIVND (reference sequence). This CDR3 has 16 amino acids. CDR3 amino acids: CASSISSGRTNEKLFF. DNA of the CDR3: TGTGCCAGTAGTATTTCTTCGGGCAGAACTAATGAAAAACTGTTTTTT.

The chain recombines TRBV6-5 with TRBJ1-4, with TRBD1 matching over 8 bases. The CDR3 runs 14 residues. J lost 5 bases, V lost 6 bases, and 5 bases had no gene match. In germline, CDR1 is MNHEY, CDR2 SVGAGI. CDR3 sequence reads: CASRRTGPNEKLFF. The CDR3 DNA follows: TGTGCCAGCAGGCGGACAGGGCCAAATGAAAAACTGTTTTTT.

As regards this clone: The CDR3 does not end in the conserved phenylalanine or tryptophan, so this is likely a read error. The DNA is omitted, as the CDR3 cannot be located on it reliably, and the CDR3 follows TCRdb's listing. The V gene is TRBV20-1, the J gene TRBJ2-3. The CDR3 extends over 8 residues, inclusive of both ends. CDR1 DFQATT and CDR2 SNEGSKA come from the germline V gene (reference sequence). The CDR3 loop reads CSVGTWDV.

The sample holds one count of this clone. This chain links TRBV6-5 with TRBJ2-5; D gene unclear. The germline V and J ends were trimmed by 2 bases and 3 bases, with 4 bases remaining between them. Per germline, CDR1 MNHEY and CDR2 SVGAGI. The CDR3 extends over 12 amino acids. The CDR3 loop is CASSYPEETQYF. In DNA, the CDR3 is TGTGCCAGCAGTTACCCGGAAGAGACCCAGTACTTC.

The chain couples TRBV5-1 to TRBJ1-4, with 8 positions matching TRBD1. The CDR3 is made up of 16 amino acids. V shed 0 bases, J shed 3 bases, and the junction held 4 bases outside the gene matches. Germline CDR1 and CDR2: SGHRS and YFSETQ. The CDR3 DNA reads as TGCGCCAGCAGCTTGGCCAGGGGGCCGGCTAATGAAAAACTGTTTTTT. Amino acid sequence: CASSLARGPANEKLFF.

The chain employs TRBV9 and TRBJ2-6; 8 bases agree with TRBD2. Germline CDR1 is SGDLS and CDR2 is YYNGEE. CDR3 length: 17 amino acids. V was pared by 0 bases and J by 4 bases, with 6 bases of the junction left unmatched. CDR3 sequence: CASSVDAGGAGANVLTF. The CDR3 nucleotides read TGTGCCAGCAGCGTAGATGCGGGAGGAGCCGGGGCCAACGTCCTGACTTTC.

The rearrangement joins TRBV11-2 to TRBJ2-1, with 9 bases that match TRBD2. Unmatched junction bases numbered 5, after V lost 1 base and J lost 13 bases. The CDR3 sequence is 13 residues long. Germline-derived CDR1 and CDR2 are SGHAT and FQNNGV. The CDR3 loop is CASSLGLAGDQFF. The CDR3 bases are TGTGCCAGCAGCTTAGGATTAGCGGGAGATCAGTTCTTC.

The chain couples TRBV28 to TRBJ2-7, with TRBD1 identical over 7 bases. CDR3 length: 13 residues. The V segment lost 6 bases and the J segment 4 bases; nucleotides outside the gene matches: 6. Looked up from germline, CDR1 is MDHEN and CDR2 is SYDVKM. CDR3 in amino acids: CASRSTGVYEQYF. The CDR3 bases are TGTGCCAGCAGATCAACAGGGGTTTACGAGCAGTACTTC.

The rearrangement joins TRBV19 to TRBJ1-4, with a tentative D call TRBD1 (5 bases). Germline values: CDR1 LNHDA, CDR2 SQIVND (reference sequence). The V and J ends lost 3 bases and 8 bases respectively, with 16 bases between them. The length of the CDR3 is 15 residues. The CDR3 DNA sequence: TGTGCCAGTAGTATTGGGCCAGCTCGGGGCGAAAAACTGTTTTTT. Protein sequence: CASSIGPARGEKLFF.

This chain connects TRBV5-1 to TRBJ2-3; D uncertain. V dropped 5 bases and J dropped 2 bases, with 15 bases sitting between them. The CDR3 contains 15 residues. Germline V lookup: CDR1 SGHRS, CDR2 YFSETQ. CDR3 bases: TGCGCCAGCAGTAGTTTAGCCGGAGCCACAGATACGCAGTATTTT. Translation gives CASSSLAGATDTQYF.

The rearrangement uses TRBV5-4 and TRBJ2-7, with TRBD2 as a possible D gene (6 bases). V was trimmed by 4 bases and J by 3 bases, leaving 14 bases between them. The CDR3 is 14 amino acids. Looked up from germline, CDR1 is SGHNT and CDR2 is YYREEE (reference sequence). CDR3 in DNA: TGTGCCAGCAGCGGAGGGACGGTTCTCTACGAGCAGTACTTC. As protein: CASSGGTVLYEQYF.

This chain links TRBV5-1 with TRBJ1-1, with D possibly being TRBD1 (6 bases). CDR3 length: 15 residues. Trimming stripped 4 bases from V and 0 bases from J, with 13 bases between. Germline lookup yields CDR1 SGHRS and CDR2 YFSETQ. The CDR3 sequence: CASSPRTDMNTEAFF. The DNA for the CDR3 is TGCGCCAGCAGCCCGAGGACAGACATGAACACTGAAGCTTTCTTT.

The CDR3 loop is CASSLKGTNQPQHF. CDR3 nucleotide sequence: TGTGCCAGCAGCTTGAAGGGGACAAATCAGCCCCAGCATTTT. The chain links TRBV4-2 to TRBJ1-5; a possible D gene is TRBD1 (6 bases). CDR1 is LGHNA and CDR2 is YNFKEQ in the germline V gene. The CDR3 runs to 14 residues. The V and J ends lost 5 bases and 4 bases respectively, with 12 bases between them.

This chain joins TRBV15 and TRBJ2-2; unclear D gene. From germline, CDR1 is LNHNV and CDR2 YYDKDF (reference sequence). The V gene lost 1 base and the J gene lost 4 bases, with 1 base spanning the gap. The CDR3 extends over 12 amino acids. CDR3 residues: CATSRGTGELFF. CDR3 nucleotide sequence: TGTGCCACCAGCAGAGGCACCGGGGAGCTGTTTTTT.

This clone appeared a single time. CDR3 sequence reads: CASSDDARLAGLYEQYF. In DNA form, the CDR3 reads TGTGCCAGCAGTGACGACGCCCGGTTGGCGGGACTATACGAGCAGTACTTC. The chain couples TRBV6-4 to TRBJ2-7; 7 nucleotides match TRBD2. V shed 2 bases and J 4 bases; nucleotides not matched to a gene: 14. Germline assignment: CDR1 MRHNA and CDR2 SNTAGT. This CDR3 comprises 17 residues.

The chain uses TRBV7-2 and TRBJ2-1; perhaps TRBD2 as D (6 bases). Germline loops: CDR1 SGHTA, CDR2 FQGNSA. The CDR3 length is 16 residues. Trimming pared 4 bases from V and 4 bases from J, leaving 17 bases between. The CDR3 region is CASSSALGTQYNEQFF. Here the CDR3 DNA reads TGTGCCAGCAGCTCCGCCTTAGGGACTCAATACAATGAGCAGTTCTTC.

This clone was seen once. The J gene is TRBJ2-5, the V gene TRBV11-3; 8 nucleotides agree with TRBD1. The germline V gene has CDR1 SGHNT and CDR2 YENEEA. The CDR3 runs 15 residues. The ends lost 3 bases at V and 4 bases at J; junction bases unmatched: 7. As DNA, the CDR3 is TGTGCCAGCAGCTTTGGGCAGGGGGCAAGAGAGACCCAGTACTTC. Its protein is CASSFGQGARETQYF.

The CDR3 loop is CASSLRGGDTDTQYF. Here the CDR3 DNA reads TGCGCCAGCAGCTTGCGAGGGGGGGACACAGATACGCAGTATTTT. The chain links TRBV5-1 to TRBJ2-3; a possible D gene is TRBD2 (7 bases). The germline V gene encodes CDR1 SGHRS and CDR2 YFSETQ. The CDR3 spans 15 residues. Trimming shortened V by 1 base and J by 2 bases, and 11 bases separated the two germline ends.

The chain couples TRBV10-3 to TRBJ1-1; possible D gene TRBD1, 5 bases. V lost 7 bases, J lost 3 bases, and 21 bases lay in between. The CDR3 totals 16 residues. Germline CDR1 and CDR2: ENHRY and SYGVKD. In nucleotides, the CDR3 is TGTGCCATCACCTACACGGAGGGGACTGGGGACACTGAAGCTTTCTTT. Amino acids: CAITYTEGTGDTEAFF.

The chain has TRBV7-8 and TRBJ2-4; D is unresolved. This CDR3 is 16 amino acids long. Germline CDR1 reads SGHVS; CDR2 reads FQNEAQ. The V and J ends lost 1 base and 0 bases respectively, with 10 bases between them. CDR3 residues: CASSLEGNAAKNIQYF. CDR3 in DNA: TGTGCCAGCAGCTTAGAAGGGAACGCAGCCAAAAACATTCAGTACTTC.

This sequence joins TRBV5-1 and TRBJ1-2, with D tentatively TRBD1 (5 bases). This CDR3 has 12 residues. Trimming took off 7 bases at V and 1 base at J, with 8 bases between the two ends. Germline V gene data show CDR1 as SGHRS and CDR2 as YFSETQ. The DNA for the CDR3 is TGCGCCAGCCGTGACAGTAACTATGGCTACACCTTC. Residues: CASRDSNYGYTF.

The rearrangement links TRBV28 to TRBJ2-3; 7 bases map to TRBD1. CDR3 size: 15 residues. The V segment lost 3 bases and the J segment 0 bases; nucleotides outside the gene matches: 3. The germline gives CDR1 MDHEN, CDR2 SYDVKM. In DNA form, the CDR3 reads TGTGCCAGCAGTTTTGGACAGGCTAGCACAGATACGCAGTATTTT. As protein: CASSFGQASTDTQYF.

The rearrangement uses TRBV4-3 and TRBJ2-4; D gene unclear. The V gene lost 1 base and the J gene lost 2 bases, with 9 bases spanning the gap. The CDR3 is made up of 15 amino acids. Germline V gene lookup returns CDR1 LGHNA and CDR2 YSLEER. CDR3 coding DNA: TGCGCCAGCAGCCAAGGTCAGGATACCAAAAACATTCAGTACTTC. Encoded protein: CASSQGQDTKNIQYF.

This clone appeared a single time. CDR3 residues: CATSRGPGTGGEQYF. The CDR3 bases are TGTGCCACCAGCAGAGGTCCGGGGACAGGTGGCGAGCAGTACTTC. The V and J genes are TRBV15 and TRBJ2-7; TRBD1 matches 8 bases. Germline V gene lookup returns CDR1 LNHNV and CDR2 YYDKDF (reference sequence). Germline trimming cut 1 base from V and 6 bases from J; bases unmatched to any gene: 8. This CDR3 spans 15 amino acids.

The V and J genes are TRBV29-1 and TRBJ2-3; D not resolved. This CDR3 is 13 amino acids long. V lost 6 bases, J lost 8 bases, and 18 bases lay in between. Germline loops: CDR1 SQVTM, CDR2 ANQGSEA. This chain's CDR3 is CSVESGATGTQYF. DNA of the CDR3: TGCAGCGTCGAAAGTGGCGCCACCGGTACGCAGTATTTT.

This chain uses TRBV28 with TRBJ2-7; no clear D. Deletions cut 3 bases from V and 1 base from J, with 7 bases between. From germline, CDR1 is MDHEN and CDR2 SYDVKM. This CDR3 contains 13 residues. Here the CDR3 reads CASSFLGSYEQYF. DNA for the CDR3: TGTGCCAGCAGTTTTTTAGGGTCCTACGAGCAGTACTTC.